The present T cell receptor (beta chain) was sequenced within a study of blood T cell repertoires in COVID-19. Study as a whole: Samples came from the United States, Italy and Spain, spanning acute and convalescent COVID-19.

Germline values: CDR1 MGHDK, CDR2 SYGVNS. The CDR3 is made up of 14 amino acids. With 3 bases clipped from V and 4 bases from J, the junction kept 3 bases outside the gene matches. Original analysis: Amplification of reference gene primers provided the estimated nucleated cell counts. Sequencing was performed with immunoSEQ multiplex PCR; in TCRdb, only in-frame clones are kept and a portion is missing. V, J and clone size were drawn from that table, and D and trimming were deduced from the DNA. Of 29,000 or so clones in the sample, approximately 86% were seen once. The sequencing input was peripheral blood. The receptor comes from a human donor in a cohort sampled during active COVID-19. The donor label of this sample is uncertain. This chain links TRBV25-1 with TRBJ1-3; 7 nucleotides line up with TRBD1. Written as DNA, the CDR3 is TGTGCCAGCAGTGACGACAGGGCCGGAAACACCATATATTTT. This gives the protein CASSDDRAGNTIYF.